The source of this TCR beta chain is a study of a mutant IDH1 vaccine in newly diagnosed glioma. Measured with immunoSEQ multiplex PCR; TCRdb has only the in-frame clones, and not every one. The sample includes approximately 52,000 clones, over 75% of them seen just once. This CDR3 is built from 17 residues. Germline assignment: CDR1 MNHNS and CDR2 SASEGT. J lost 6 bases, V lost 1 base, and 6 bases had no gene match. A note on this clone: The antigen is not known.

Indicated time point: week 47, end of study. Doses comprised 300 ug of mutant IDH1 20-mer peptide each, plus topical imiquimod. Eight vaccine injections were given to patients in weeks 1, 3, 5, 7, 11, 15, 19 and 23. The rearrangement uses TRBV6-1 and TRBJ2-2, with 12 bases matching TRBD2. This TCR derives from a woman aged 40 to 50 with glioma. Some clones in this sample may be carry-over from other donors' samples. The sequenced sample was PBMCs, obtained from a glioma patient whose treatment included an IDH1 peptide vaccine. This CDR3 reads CASSEDRLAGAPGELFF. Here the CDR3 DNA reads TGTGCCAGCAGTGAAGACCGACTAGCGGGAGCGCCCGGGGAGCTGTTTTTT.